One and the same sample provided the 16 T cell receptor beta chains below, sequenced in a study of CD8 T cells in ankylosing spondylitis. TCRdb called the 5' RACE reads again in MiXCR, with one record for every CDR3 protein. The table includes 300,000 to 350,000 distinct CDR3 sequences, about a fifth detected once. Sequencing was carried out using blood, either unsorted or a sorted T cell fraction (not recorded which). Receptors were obtained from a female donor with ankylosing spondylitis or in good health (not recorded which).

The chain carries TRBV2 and TRBJ1-2, with TRBD1 matching over 8 bases. The ends lost 6 bases at V and 4 bases at J; junction bases unmatched: 7. In germline, CDR1 is SNHLY, CDR2 FYNNEI. CDR3 size: 14 residues. This CDR3 reads CASRGQVYSYGYTF. DNA of the CDR3: TGTGCCAGCAGGGGACAGGTTTACTCCTATGGCTACACCTTC.

This clonotype appeared a few times. V is TRBV9 and J is TRBJ1-1; D is unresolved. Germline CDR1 and CDR2: SGDLS and YYNGEE. There are 13 residues in the CDR3. V was trimmed by 0 bases and J by 6 bases, leaving 9 bases between them. The DNA for the CDR3 is TGTGCCAGCAGCGTAGTTGATAGGGCTGAAGCTTTCTTT. This codes for CASSVVDRAEAFF.

The genes are TRBV7-9 and TRBJ2-1, with TRBD1 matching 8 bases. Germline loops: CDR1 SEHNR, CDR2 FQNEAQ (reference sequence). The V gene end was trimmed by 3 bases and the J gene end by 8 bases; junction bases not matched to a gene: 6. The CDR3 covers 14 residues. The chain's CDR3 is CASSFSQGGDEQFF. The DNA of the CDR3 is TGTGCCAGCAGCTTTTCACAGGGGGGCGATGAGCAGTTCTTC.

A word on this clonotype: Its ends do not fully match the called genes, so a read error is possible. J is TRBJ2-7 and V is TRBV6-6; 11 bases are shared with TRBD2. This CDR3 has 16 amino acids. Per the germline V gene, CDR1 is MNHNY and CDR2 is SVGAGI (reference sequence). The CDR3 protein is CVSSPITSGGRYEQYF. As DNA, the CDR3 is TGTGTCAGCAGTCCCATTACTAGCGGGGGAAGGTACGAGCAGTACTTC.

The chain links TRBV6-1 to TRBJ2-1; D perhaps matches TRBD2 (8 bases). Germline CDR1 and CDR2: MNHNS and SASEGT. The CDR3 is made up of 18 amino acids. V lost 5 bases and J 0 bases, leaving 20 bases between the germline ends. The CDR3 is CASSRTGLADLSYNEQFF. As DNA, the CDR3 is TGTGCCAGCAGTCGGACAGGACTAGCTGACCTCTCCTACAATGAGCAGTTCTTC.

This clonotype was seen at least ten times. The DNA for the CDR3 is TGTGCCAGCAGCAGCCTTCCCAGACAGGCCAAGACCCAGTACTTC. Its translation is CASSSLPRQAKTQYF. The chain carries TRBV21-1 and TRBJ2-5; the table names TRBD1, a call not compared with the DNA. TRBV21-1 is a known pseudogene. CDR3 length equals 15 residues.

This clonotype was seen repeatedly, ten times or more. The genes are TRBV6-5 and TRBJ1-2; weak D call: TRBD1 (5 bases). V was cut by 0 bases and J by 2 bases, with 7 bases left in between. The CDR3 has 14 residues. Looked up from germline, CDR1 is MNHEY and CDR2 is SVGAGI. CDR3 sequence reads: CASSYSRQNYGYTF. In DNA form, the CDR3 reads TGTGCCAGCAGTTACTCGAGACAGAACTATGGCTACACCTTC.

This clonotype was picked up many times. The rearrangement joins TRBV20-1 to TRBJ2-2; tentative D call: TRBD2 (6 bases). The CDR3 is 14 amino acids. V shed 6 bases and J shed 6 bases, with 17 bases lying between them. The germline V gene encodes CDR1 DFQATT and CDR2 SNEGSKA (reference sequence). CDR3: CSADSGTEAGELFF. For the CDR3, the DNA is TGCAGTGCGGATTCAGGGACTGAGGCCGGGGAGCTGTTTTTT.

This rearrangement joins TRBV12-3 or TRBV12-4 to TRBJ1-1; tentatively, D is TRBD1 (5 bases). The length of the CDR3 is 14 residues. Trimming removed 6 bases at V and 0 bases at J, with 11 bases between. CDR3 region: CASSRDWMNTEAFF. CDR3 DNA sequence: TGTGCCAGCAGCCGGGACTGGATGAACACTGAAGCTTTCTTT.

The chain is built from TRBV7-2 and TRBJ2-3; D not resolved. The CDR3 consists of 12 residues. The V gene lost 1 base and the J gene lost 7 bases, with 6 bases spanning the gap. Looked up from germline, CDR1 is SGHTA and CDR2 is FQGNSA. The CDR3 sequence is CASSLGSNTQYF. The CDR3 DNA is TGTGCCAGCAGCTTAGGCTCAAATACGCAGTATTTT.

The rearrangement joins TRBV6-5 to TRBJ2-3; TRBD1 agrees at 9 bases. Germline assignment: CDR1 MNHEY and CDR2 SVGAGI. Losses at the gene ends were 2 bases for V and 2 bases for J; bases not matched to a gene: 8. This CDR3 contains 17 residues. CDR3 sequence (DNA): TGTGCCAGCAGTTACCCTCTGACAGGGGGGACCACAGATACGCAGTATTTT. It yields the protein CASSYPLTGGTTDTQYF.

J is TRBJ2-7 and V is TRBV7-2; the D is unclear. This CDR3 region has 13 residues. Trimming left V 5 bases short and J 3 bases short, with 11 bases between. The germline CDR1 and CDR2 sequences are SGHTA and FQGNSA. In DNA form, the CDR3 reads TGTGCCAGCAGCCCTCGGGTACGCTACGAGCAGTACTTC. It yields the protein CASSPRVRYEQYF.

Only a few counts were recorded for this clonotype. The chain recombines TRBV20-1 with TRBJ2-5; tentatively, D is TRBD1 or TRBD2 (5 bases each). V lost 5 bases and J 7 bases, leaving 11 bases between the germline ends. The CDR3 length is 11 residues. CDR1 and CDR2 (germline): DFQATT, SNEGSKA (reference sequence). The CDR3 nucleotides are TGCAGTGCTGGACCTGGGGGGACCCAGTACTTC. Amino acids: CSAGPGGTQYF.

The genes are TRBV18 and TRBJ2-1; D unresolved. The CDR3 runs to 11 residues. Germline assignment: CDR1 KGHSH and CDR2 LQKENI. V lost 6 bases, J lost 8 bases, and 8 bases lay in between. CDR3 nucleotides: TGTGCCAGCTCCCCCTCCGATGAGCAGTTCTTC. This encodes CASSPSDEQFF.

This clonotype was seen more than once but under ten times. The V gene is TRBV29-1, the J gene TRBJ2-1, with D unclear. Trimming stripped 1 base from V and 3 bases from J, with 13 bases between. The V gene's germline CDR1 is SQVTM and CDR2 ANQGSEA. This CDR3 contains 15 residues. CDR3 region: CSVEGGRAFYNEQFF. CDR3 nucleotide sequence: TGCAGCGTTGAAGGCGGTAGGGCGTTCTACAATGAGCAGTTCTTC.

This clonotype was seen ten or more times. CDR3: CASSQRGQGAKNIQYF. The CDR3 nucleotides are TGTGCCAGCAGCCAACGGGGGCAAGGAGCCAAAAACATTCAGTACTTC. V is TRBV14 and J is TRBJ2-4; D possibly matches TRBD1 or TRBD2 (6 bases each). Looked up from germline, CDR1 is SGHDN and CDR2 is FVKESK. The CDR3 loop spans 16 amino acids. Trimming pared 2 bases from V and 0 bases from J, leaving 11 bases between.